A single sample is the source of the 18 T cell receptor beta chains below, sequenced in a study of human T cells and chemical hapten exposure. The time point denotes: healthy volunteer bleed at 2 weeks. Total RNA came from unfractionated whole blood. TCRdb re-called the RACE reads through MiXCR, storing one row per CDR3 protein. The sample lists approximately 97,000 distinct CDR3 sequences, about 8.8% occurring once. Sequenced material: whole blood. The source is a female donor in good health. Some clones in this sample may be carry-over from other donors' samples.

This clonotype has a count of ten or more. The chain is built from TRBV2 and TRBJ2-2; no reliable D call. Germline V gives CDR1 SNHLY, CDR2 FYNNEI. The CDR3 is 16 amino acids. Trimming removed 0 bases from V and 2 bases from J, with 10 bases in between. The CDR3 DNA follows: TGTGCCAGCAGTGAAGCTAGGGTGACAAACACCGGGGAGCTGTTTTTT. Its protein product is CASSEARVTNTGELFF.

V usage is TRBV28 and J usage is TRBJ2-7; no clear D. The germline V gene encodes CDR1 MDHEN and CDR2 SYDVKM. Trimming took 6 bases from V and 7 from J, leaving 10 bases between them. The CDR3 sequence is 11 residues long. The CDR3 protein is CASRYRGEQYF. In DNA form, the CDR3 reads TGTGCCAGCAGATACCGTGGTGAGCAGTACTTC.

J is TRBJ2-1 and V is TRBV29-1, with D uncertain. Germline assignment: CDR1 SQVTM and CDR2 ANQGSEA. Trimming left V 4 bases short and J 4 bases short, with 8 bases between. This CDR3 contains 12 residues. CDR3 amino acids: CSVVVEYNEQFF. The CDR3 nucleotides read TGCAGCGTTGTGGTTGAGTACAATGAGCAGTTCTTC.

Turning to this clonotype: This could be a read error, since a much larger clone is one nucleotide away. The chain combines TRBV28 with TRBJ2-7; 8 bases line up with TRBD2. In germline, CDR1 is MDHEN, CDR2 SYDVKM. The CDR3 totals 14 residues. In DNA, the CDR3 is TGTGCCAACAGTCCCGGGGGGGGCCCCTACGAGCAGTACTTC. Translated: CANSPGGGPYEQYF.

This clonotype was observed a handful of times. CDR3 amino acids: CAIQGLGTYEQYF. Written as DNA, the CDR3 is TGTGCCATCCAGGGGTTGGGAACCTACGAGCAGTACTTC. This chain uses TRBV6-6 with TRBJ2-7, with D possibly being TRBD1 (6 bases). Germline lookup yields CDR1 MNHNY and CDR2 SVGAGI (reference sequence). The CDR3 runs to 13 residues. The V gene lost 10 bases and the J gene lost 2 bases, with 15 bases spanning the gap.

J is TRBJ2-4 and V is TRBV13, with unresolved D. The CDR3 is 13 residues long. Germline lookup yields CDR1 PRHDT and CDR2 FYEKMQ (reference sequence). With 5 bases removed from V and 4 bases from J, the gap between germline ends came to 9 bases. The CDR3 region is CASSDRLKNIQYF. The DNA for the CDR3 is TGTGCCAGCAGCGACCGCTTAAAAAACATTCAGTACTTC.

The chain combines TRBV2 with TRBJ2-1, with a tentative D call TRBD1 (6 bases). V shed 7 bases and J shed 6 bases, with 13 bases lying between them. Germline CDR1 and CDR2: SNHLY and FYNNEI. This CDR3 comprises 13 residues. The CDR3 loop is CASNYRERNEQFF. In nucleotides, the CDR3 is TGTGCCAGCAACTACAGGGAACGCAATGAGCAGTTCTTC.

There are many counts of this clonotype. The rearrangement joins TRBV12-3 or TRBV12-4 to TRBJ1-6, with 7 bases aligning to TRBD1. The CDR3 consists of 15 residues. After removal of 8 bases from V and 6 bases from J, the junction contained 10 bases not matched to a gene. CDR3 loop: CASGPTGTANSPLHF. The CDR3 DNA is TGTGCCAGCGGTCCTACCGGGACAGCTAATTCACCCCTCCACTTT.

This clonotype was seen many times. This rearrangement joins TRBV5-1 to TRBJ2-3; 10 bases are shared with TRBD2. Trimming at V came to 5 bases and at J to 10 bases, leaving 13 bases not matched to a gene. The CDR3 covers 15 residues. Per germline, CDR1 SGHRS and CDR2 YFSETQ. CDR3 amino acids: CASSLDSGRGGSQYF. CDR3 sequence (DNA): TGCGCCAGCAGTCTCGACAGCGGGAGGGGCGGGTCGCAGTATTTT.

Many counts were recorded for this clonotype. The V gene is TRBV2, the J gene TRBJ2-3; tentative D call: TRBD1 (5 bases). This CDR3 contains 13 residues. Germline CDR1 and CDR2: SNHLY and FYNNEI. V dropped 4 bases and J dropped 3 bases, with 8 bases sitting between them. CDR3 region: CASSAQGTDTQYF. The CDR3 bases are TGTGCCAGCAGTGCGCAGGGAACAGATACGCAGTATTTT. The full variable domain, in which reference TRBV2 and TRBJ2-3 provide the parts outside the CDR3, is EPEVTQTPSHQVTQMGQEVILRCVPISNHLYFYWYRQILGQKVEFLVSFYNNEISEKSEIFDDQFSVERPDGSNFTLKIRSTKLEDSAMYFCASSAQGTDTQYFGPGTRLTVL.

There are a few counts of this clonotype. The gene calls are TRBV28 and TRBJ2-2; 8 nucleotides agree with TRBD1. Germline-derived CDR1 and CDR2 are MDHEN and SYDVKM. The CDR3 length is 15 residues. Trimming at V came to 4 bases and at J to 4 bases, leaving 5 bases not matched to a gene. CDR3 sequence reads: CASSSTGGSTGELFF. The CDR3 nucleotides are TGTGCCAGCAGTTCCACAGGGGGATCCACCGGGGAGCTGTTTTTT.

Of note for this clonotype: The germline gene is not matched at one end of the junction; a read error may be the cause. CDR3 bases: TGTGCCAGCACTGAAGGGACTAGCGGAATCCAAGAGACCCAGTACTTC. This translates into CASTEGTSGIQETQYF. The chain has TRBV25-1 and TRBJ2-5; TRBD2 aligns across 11 bases. In germline, CDR1 is MGHDK, CDR2 SYGVNS. CDR3 length equals 16 residues.

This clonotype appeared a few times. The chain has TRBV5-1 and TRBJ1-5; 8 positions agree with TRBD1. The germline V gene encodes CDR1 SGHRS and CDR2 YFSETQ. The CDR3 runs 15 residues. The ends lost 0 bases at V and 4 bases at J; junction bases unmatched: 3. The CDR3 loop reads CASSLDDRGNQPQHF. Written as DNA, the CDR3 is TGCGCCAGCAGCTTGGATGACAGGGGAAATCAGCCCCAGCATTTT.

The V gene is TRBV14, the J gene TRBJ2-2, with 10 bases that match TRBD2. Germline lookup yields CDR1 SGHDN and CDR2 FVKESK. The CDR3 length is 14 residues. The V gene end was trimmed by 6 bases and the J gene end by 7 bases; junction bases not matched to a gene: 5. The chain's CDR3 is CASSSSGRHGELFF. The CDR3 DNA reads TGTGCCAGCAGTTCTAGCGGGAGACACGGGGAGCTGTTTTTT.

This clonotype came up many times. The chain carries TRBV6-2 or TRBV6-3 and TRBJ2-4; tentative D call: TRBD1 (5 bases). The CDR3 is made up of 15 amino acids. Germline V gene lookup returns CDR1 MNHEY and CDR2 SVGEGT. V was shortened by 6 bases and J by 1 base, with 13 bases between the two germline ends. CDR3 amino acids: CASSQDSPAKNIQYF. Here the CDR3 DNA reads TGTGCCAGCAGCCAAGACAGCCCTGCCAAAAACATTCAGTACTTC.

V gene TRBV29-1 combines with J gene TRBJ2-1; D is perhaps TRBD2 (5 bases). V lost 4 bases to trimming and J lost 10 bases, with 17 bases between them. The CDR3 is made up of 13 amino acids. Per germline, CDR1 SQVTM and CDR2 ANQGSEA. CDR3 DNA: TGCAGCGTTGTCTCAGGAGCGGAAAGGGAGCAGTTCTTC. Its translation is CSVVSGAEREQFF.

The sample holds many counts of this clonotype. CDR3 protein: CASSPLGPASGNTIYF. For the CDR3, the DNA is TGTGCCAGCAGCCCTTTAGGGCCGGCCTCTGGAAACACCATATATTTT. This chain links TRBV7-9 with TRBJ1-3; D ambiguous. The length of the CDR3 is 16 residues. Deletions cut 5 bases from V and 0 bases from J, with 14 bases between. From germline, CDR1 is SEHNR and CDR2 FQNEAQ (reference sequence).

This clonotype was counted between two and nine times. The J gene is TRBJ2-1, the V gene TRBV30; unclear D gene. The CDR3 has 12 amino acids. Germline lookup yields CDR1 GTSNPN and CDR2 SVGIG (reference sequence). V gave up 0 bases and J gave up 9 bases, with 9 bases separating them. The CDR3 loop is CAWSVDPSEQFF. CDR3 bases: TGTGCCTGGAGTGTTGATCCTTCTGAGCAGTTCTTC.